This T cell receptor (beta chain) was recovered during a study of T cells in Graves' hyperthyroidism and ophthalmopathy. Clinicians diagnosed patients from clinical symptoms, serum thyroxine and TRAb, thyroid ultrasound and orbital computed tomography. Source material for PBMCs was 10 ml fresh peripheral blood. There are a few counts of this clonotype. Amplification of TCR beta CDR3 regions was performed using RNA transcripts as template. The TCR CDR3 was amplified in a first-round RT-PCR using the HTBI primer set. TCRdb re-derived calls from the multiplex PCR reads in MiXCR, one entry per CDR3 protein. The table shows about 350,000 distinct CDR3 sequences, with approximately 14% occurring only once. The CDR3 sequence is 18 residues long. V lost 5 bases, J lost 4 bases, and 17 bases stayed unmatched. Germline V gene sequence: CDR1 MNHEY, CDR2 SMNVEV (reference sequence).

Sequenced sample: blood. The chain employs TRBV27 and TRBJ1-5; 7 nucleotides agree with TRBD1. The clonotype comes from a woman aged 25 to 39 with Graves' hyperthyroidism. The CDR3 DNA is TGTGCCAGCAGTCCCTACATCACCTCGACAGGGAGTAATCAGCCCCAGCATTTT. Translating it yields CASSPYITSTGSNQPQHF.